This T cell receptor (beta chain) was documented in a study of blood T cell repertoires in COVID-19. About the study: Whether acute or convalescent, the COVID-19 samples came from the United States, Italy and Spain. PBMCs, B-cell-depleted T cells, or T cells were the source of the cDNA or gDNA that made up the material.

Per the original methods: Estimated nucleated cell counts came from reference gene primer amplification. Produced via immunoSEQ multiplex PCR; TCRdb's table is partial and in-frame only. For V, J and clone size, that table is used; D and trimming come from the DNA. The sample includes approximately 27,000 clones, approximately 83% seen only once; the top ten take 65% to 80%. The CDR3 contains 18 residues. Per the germline V gene, CDR1 is SGHRS and CDR2 is YFSETQ. Between the trimmed V and J ends, which lost 4 bases and 0 bases, there was a span of 17 bases. The J gene is TRBJ2-6, the V gene TRBV5-1, with D possibly TRBD2 on 5 matching bases. The sequencing input was peripheral blood. This TCR was recovered from a man in his 70s with acute or convalescent COVID-19. Here the CDR3 reads CASSPPQTGISGANVLTF. Here the CDR3 DNA reads TGCGCCAGCAGCCCCCCTCAGACGGGAATCTCTGGGGCCAACGTCCTGACTTTC.